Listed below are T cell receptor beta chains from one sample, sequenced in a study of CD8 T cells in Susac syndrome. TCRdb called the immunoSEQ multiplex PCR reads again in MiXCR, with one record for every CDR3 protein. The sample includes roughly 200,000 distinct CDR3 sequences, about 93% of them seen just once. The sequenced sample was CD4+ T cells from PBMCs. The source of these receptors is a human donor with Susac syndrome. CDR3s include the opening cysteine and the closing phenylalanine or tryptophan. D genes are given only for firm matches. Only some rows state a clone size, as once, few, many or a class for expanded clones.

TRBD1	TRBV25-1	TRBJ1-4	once	TGTGCCAGCAGTGGGACAGGGGTGGAAAAACTGTTTTTT	CASSGTGVEKLFF
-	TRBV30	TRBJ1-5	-	TGTGCCTGGAGTGACGGCAATCAGCCCCAGCATTTT	CAWSDGNQPQHF
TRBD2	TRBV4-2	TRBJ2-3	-	TGTGCCAGCAGCCACCGGGGGACTAGCGCCAGCACAGATACGCAGTATTTT	CASSHRGTSASTDTQYF
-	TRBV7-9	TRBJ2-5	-	TGTGCCAGCAGCTTCGGAGGGGGCCTGGAGACCCAGTACTTC	CASSFGGGLETQYF
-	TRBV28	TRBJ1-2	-	TGTGCCAGCAGTTCGAGACAGAAGCGAGGCTACACCTTC	CASSSRQKRGYTF
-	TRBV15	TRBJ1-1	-	TGTGCCACCAGCAGAGATGCCGTGGTCCTTACTGAAGCTTTCTTT	CATSRDAVVLTEAFF
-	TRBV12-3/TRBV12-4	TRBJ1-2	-	TGTGCCAGCAGTTTAGAGGGAAGAAGCTACACCTTC	CASSLEGRSYTF
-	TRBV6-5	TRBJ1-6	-	TGTGCCAGCAGTTACGATCCCCCAGTAAGGGGAAATTCACCCCTCCACTTT	CASSYDPPVRGNSPLHF
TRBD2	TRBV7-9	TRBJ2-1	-	TGTGCCAGCACCCGGACTAGCGGGAGTAGGAATGAGCAGTTCTTC	CASTRTSGSRNEQFF
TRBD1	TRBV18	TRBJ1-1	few	TGTGCCAGCTCACCTTCAGGGGGCACTGAAGCTTTCTTT	CASSPSGGTEAFF
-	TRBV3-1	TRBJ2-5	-	TGTGCCAGCAGTAAACAGGGGGGGCGGGAGACCCAGTACTTC	CASSKQGGRETQYF
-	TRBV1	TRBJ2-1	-	TGCACCAGCAGCCAAGAGCTAGCGGGAGGACACGGGAATGAGCAGTTCTTC	CTSSQELAGGHGNEQFF
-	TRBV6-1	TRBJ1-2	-	TGTGCCAGCAGTGAAGCCCCGGGATCCTTCTATGGCTACACCTTC	CASSEAPGSFYGYTF
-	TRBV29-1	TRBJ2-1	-	TGCAGCGTTCACCCAACCTACAATGAGCAGTTCTTC	CSVHPTYNEQFF
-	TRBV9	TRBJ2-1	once	TGTGCCAGCAGCGTAGCGGTCGGGGATGAGCAGTTCTTC	CASSVAVGDEQFF
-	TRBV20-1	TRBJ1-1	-	TGCAGTGCTAGAGATCCGGGCCTTGGGAACACTGAAGCTTTCTTT	CSARDPGLGNTEAFF
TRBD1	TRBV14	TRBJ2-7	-	TGTGCCAGCAGCCCTGGGACAGGGAGATACTACGAGCAGTACTTC	CASSPGTGRYYEQYF
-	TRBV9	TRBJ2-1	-	TGTGCCAGCAGCGTACGAATCGGGGGCAATGAGCAGTTCTTC	CASSVRIGGNEQFF
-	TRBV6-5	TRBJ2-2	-	TGTGCCAGTAAGAGGGACTGGAACACCGGGGAGCTGTTTTTT	CASKRDWNTGELFF
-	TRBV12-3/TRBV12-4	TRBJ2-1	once	TGTGCCAGCAGTTTATCGGGGGGCCTTGAGCAGTTCTTC	CASSLSGGLEQFF
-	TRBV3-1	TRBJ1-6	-	TGTGCCAGCAGCCAAACAGGGAGGGATTCACCCCTCCACTTT	CASSQTGRDSPLHF
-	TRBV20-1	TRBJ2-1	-	TGCAGTGCCCTCCGGGGGACGGGGATTCCGAATGAGCAGTTCTTC	CSALRGTGIPNEQFF
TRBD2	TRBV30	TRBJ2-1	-	TGTGCCTGGAGTAGGACTAGCGCTCGAGCTAGGGTTGAGCAGTTCTTC	CAWSRTSARARVEQFF
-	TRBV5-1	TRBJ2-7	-	TGCGCCAGCAGCTTGGAGGGGCTTAGCTCCTACGAGCAGTACTTC	CASSLEGLSSYEQYF
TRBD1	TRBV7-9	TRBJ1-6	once	TGTGCCAGCAGCTTAGGTCGTGGAGGGGGCGAGTATAATTCACCCCTCCACTTT	CASSLGRGGGEYNSPLHF
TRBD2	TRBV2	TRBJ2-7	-	TGTGCCAGCAGTGGACTAGCGTACTACGAGCAGTACTTC	CASSGLAYYEQYF
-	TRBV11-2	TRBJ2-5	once	TGTGCCAGCAGCTCCCAAAGGTTGGGGCGAAACCTGTGGGGGACCCAGTACTTC	CASSSQRLGRNLWGTQYF
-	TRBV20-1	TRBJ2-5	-	TGCAGTGCTAGGAGGGGCGCCAACCAAGAGACCCAGTACTTC	CSARRGANQETQYF
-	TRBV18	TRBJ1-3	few	TGTGCCAGCTCCCCTGACAACTCTGGAAACACCATATATTTT	CASSPDNSGNTIYF
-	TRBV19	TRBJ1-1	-	TGTGCCAGTAGTATGGGATCGTGGGGTGGAGCTTTCTTT	CASSMGSWGGAFF
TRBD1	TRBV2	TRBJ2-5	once	TGTGCCAGCAGTGAACCCGTCCAGGGGGCCCAGTACTTC	CASSEPVQGAQYF
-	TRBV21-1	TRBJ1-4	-	TGTGCCAGCAATGAAAAACTGTTTTTT	CASNEKLFF
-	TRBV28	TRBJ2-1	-	TGTGCCAGCAGCCCCGCTGGAAACAATGAGCAGTTCTTC	CASSPAGNNEQFF
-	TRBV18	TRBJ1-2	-	TGTGCCAGCTCAACCCGGGGGGCAAGGGAAGGCTACACCTTC	CASSTRGAREGYTF
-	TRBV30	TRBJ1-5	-	TGTGCCTGGAGGGGGGATAGCAATCAGCCCCAGCATTTT	CAWRGDSNQPQHF
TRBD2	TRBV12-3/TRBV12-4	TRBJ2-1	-	TGTGCCAGCAGTTTAAGGACTAGCGGGAGAGGTACGAACAATGAGCAGTTCTTC	CASSLRTSGRGTNNEQFF
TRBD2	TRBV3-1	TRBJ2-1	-	TGTGCCAGCAGCCAAGCATCGGAGCGGGAGGACTATTCATTATCCTACAACGAGCAGTTCTTC	CASSQASEREDYSLSYNEQFF
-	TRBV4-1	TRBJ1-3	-	TGCGCCAGCAGCCAACCCCGGGCCTCTGGAAACACCATATATTTT	CASSQPRASGNTIYF
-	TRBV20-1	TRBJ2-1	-	TGCAGTGCTCACAGAGGCAGGGACCCAGATGAGCAGTTCTTC	CSAHRGRDPDEQFF
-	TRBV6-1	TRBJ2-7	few	TGTGCCAGCGCGGAACAGGTCATTTACGAGCAGTACTTC	CASAEQVIYEQYF
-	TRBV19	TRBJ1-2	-	TGTGCCACACGATCGCCGGGAAATGGTGGCTACACCTTC	CATRSPGNGGYTF